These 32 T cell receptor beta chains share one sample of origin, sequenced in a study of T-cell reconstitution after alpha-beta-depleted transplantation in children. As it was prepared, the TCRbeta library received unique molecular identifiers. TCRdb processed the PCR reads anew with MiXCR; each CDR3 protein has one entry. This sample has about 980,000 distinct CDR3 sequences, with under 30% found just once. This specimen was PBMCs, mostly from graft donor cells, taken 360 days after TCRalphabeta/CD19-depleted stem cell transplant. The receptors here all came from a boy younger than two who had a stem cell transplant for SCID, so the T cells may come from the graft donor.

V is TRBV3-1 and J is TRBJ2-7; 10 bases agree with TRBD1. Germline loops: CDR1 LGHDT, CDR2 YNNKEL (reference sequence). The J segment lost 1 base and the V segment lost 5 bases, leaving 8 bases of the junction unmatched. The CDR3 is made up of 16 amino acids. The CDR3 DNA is TGTGCCAGCAGCTCCCATCAGGGACAGGGGTCCTACGAGCAGTACTTC. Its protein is CASSSHQGQGSYEQYF.

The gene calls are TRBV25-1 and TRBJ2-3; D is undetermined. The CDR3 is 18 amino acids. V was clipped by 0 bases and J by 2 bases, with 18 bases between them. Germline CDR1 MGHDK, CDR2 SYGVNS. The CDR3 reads CASSEYGLLHRTTDTQYF. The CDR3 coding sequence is TGTGCCAGCAGTGAATATGGCCTATTGCACCGGACCACAGATACGCAGTATTTT.

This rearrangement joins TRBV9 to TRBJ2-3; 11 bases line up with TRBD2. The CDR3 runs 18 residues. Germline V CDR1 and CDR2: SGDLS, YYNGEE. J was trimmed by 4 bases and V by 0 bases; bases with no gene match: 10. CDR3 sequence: CASSVAGSSGGRPDTQYF. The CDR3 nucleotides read TGTGCCAGCAGCGTAGCTGGTTCTAGCGGGGGGCGACCAGATACGCAGTATTTT.

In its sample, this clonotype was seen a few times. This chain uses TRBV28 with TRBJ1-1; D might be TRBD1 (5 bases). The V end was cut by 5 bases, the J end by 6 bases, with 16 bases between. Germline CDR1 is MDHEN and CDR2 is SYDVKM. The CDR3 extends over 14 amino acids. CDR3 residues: CASSPPGLGAEAFF. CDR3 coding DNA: TGTGCCAGCAGTCCTCCCGGGTTAGGGGCTGAAGCTTTCTTT.

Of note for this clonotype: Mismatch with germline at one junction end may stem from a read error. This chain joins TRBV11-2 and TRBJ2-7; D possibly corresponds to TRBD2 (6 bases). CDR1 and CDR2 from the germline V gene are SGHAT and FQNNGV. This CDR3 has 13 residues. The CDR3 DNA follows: TGTGCCAGCAGCTTAGCCCATTTGGGGCGCGGGGACTTC. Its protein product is CASSLAHLGRGDF. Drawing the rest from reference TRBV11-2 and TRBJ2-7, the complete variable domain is EAGVAQSPRYKIIEKRQSVAFWCNPISGHATLYWYQQILGQGPKLLIQFQNNGVVDDSQLPKDRFSAERLKGVDSTLKIQPAKLEDSAVYLCASSLAHLGRGDFGPGTRLTVT.

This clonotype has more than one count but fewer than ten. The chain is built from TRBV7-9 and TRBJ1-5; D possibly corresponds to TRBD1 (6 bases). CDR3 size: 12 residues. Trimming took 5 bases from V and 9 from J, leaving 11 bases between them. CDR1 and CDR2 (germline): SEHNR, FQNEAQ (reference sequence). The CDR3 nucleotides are TGTGCCAGCAGCGGACCCAGGGGGCCCCAGCATTTT. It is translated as CASSGPRGPQHF.

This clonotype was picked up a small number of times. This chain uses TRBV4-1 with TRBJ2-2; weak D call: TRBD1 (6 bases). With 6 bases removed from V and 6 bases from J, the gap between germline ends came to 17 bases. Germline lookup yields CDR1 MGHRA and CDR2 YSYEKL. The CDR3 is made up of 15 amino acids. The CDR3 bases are TGCGCCAGCAGGGTGGGACAACGAGGGGCCGGGGAGCTGTTTTTT. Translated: CASRVGQRGAGELFF.

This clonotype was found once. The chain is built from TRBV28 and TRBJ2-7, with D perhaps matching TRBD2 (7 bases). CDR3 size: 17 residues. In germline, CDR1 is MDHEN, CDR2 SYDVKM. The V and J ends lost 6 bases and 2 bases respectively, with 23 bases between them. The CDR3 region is CASSYMGGGHKTYEQYF. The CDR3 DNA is TGTGCCAGCAGCTATATGGGGGGGGGACACAAGACCTACGAGCAGTACTTC.

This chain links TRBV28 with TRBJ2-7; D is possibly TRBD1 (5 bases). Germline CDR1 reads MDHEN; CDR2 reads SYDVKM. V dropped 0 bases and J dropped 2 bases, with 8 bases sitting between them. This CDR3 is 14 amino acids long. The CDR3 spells CASSLWQGPYEQYF. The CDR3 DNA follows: TGTGCCAGCAGTTTATGGCAGGGCCCCTACGAGCAGTACTTC.

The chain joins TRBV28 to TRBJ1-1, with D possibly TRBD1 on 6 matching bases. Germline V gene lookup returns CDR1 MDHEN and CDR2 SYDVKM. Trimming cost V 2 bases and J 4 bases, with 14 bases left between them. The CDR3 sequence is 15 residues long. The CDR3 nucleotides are TGTGCCAGCAGTTTACGGGGGCCAGGGCGCACTGAAGCTTTCTTT. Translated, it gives CASSLRGPGRTEAFF.

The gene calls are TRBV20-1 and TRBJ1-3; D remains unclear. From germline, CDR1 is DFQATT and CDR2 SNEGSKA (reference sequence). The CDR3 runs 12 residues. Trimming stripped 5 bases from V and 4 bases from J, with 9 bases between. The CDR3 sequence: CSAGLGGNTIYF. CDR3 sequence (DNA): TGCAGTGCTGGACTAGGAGGAAACACCATATATTTT.

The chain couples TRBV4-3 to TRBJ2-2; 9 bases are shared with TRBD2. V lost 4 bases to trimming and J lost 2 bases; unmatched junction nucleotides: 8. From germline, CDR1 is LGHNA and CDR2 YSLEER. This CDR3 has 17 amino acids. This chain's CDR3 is CASSPRPAGGNTGELFF. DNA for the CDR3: TGCGCCAGCAGCCCTCGTCCAGCGGGGGGTAACACCGGGGAGCTGTTTTTT.

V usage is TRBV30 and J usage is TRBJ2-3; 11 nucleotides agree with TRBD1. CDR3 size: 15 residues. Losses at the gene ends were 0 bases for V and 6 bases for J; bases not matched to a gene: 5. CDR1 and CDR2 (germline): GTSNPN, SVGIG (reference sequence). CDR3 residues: CAWSVGGQGVDTQYF. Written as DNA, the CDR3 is TGTGCCTGGAGTGTAGGGGGACAGGGGGTGGATACGCAGTATTTT. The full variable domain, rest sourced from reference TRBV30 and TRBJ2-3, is SQTIHQWPATLVQPVGSPLSLECTVEGTSNPNLYWYRQAAGRGLQLLFYSVGIGQISSEVPQNLSASRPQDRQFILSSKKLLLSDSGFYLCAWSVGGQGVDTQYFGPGTRLTVL.

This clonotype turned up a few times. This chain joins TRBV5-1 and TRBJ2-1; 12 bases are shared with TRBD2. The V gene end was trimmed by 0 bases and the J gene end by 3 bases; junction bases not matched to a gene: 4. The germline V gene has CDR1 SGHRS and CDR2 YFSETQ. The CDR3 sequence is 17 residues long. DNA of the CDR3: TGCGCCAGCAGCTTGGGGCCTAGCGGGGGGGTCTACAATGAGCAGTTCTTC. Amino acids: CASSLGPSGGVYNEQFF.

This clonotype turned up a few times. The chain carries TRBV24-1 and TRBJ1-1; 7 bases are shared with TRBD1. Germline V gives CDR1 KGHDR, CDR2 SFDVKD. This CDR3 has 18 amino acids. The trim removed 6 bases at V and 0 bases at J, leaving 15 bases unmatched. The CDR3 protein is CATSPRPGQAALNTEAFF. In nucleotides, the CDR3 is TGTGCCACCAGTCCTAGGCCCGGACAGGCAGCTCTGAACACTGAAGCTTTCTTT.

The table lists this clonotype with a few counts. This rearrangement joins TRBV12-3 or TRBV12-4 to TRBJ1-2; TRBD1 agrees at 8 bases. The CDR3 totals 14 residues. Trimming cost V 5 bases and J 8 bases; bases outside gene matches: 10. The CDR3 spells CASSTGGQGRGYTF. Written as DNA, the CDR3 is TGTGCCAGCAGTACTGGAGGACAGGGACGAGGCTACACCTTC.

The CDR3 loop is CASSYSAGPYNEQFF. DNA for the CDR3: TGTGCCAGCAGTTACTCGGCGGGGCCTTACAATGAGCAGTTCTTC. The chain has TRBV6-5 and TRBJ2-1; a possible D gene is TRBD2 (6 bases). The CDR3 runs to 15 residues. V was trimmed by 0 bases and J by 4 bases, leaving 10 bases between them. From germline, CDR1 is MNHEY and CDR2 SVGAGI.

CDR3 sequence: CASSPAASGSYEQYF. For the CDR3, the DNA is TGCGCCAGCAGCCCCGCCGCTAGCGGGTCCTACGAGCAGTACTTC. The chain carries TRBV4-3 and TRBJ2-7; 8 bases are a match to TRBD2. Germline values: CDR1 LGHNA, CDR2 YSLEER. The CDR3 loop spans 15 amino acids. J gave up 1 base and V 4 bases, and 6 bases lay outside the gene matches.

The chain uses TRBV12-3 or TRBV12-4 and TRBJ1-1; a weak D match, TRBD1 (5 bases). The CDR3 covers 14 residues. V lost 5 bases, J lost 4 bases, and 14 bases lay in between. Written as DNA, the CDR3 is TGTGCCAGCAGTCCGAAGGGGTTGAGCACTGAAGCTTTCTTT. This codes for CASSPKGLSTEAFF.

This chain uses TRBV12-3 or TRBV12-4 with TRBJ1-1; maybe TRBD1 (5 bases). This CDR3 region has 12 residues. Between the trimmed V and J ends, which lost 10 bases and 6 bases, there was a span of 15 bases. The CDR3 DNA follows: TGTGCCATCGGACCCCAAGGGGCTGAAGCTTTCTTT. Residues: CAIGPQGAEAFF.

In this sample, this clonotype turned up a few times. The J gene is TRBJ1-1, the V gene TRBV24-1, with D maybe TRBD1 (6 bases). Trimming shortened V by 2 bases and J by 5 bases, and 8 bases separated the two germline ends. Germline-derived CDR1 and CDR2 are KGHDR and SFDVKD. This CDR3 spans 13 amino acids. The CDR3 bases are TGTGCCACCAGTGATTCCGACAGGACTGAAGCTTTCTTT. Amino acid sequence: CATSDSDRTEAFF.

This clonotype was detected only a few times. The CDR3 DNA follows: TGTGCCAGCAGCTTGTCTCGCGACAGGTCCCCGTCCCAAGAGACCCAGTACTTC. Translating gives CASSLSRDRSPSQETQYF. The V gene is TRBV5-5, the J gene TRBJ2-5, with D tentatively TRBD1 (6 bases). Deletions cut 1 base from V and 1 base from J, with 20 bases between. Per germline, CDR1 SGHKS and CDR2 YYEKEE (reference sequence). The length of the CDR3 is 18 residues.

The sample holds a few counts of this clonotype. This CDR3 is CASSRPGLSSYNEQFF. CDR3 DNA sequence: TGTGCCAGCAGCCGCCCCGGACTCAGCTCCTACAATGAGCAGTTCTTC. This chain joins TRBV5-5 and TRBJ2-1, with a weak D call TRBD2 (5 bases). V was clipped by 4 bases and J by 0 bases, with 14 bases between them. Per germline, CDR1 SGHKS and CDR2 YYEKEE (reference sequence). This CDR3 has 16 residues. The entire variable domain, with the rest obtained from reference TRBV5-5 and TRBJ2-1, is as follows: DAGVTQSPTHLIKTRGQQVTLRCSPISGHKSVSWYQQVLGQGPQFIFQYYEKEERGRGNFPDRFSARQFPNYSSELNVNALLLGDSALYLCASSRPGLSSYNEQFFGPGTRLTVL.

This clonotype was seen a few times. CDR3 nucleotide sequence: TGTGCCAGCAGCTCGCTAGCGGGGGGCTTCAATGAGCAGTTCTTC. Translation gives CASSSLAGGFNEQFF. V gene TRBV6-1 combines with J gene TRBJ2-1, with 11 bases that match TRBD2. The length of the CDR3 is 15 residues. The junction had 7 bases not matched to a gene; V was cut back by 6 bases and J by 6 bases. Looked up from germline, CDR1 is MNHNS and CDR2 is SASEGT.

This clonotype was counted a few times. DNA of the CDR3: TGTGCCAGCAGTGTCGGGGACAGCCAATATAATTCACCCCTCCACTTT. Translated, it gives CASSVGDSQYNSPLHF. The chain uses TRBV2 and TRBJ1-6; 7 bases match TRBD1. The junction had 7 bases not matched to a gene; V was cut back by 4 bases and J by 4 bases. The CDR3 has 16 amino acids. In germline, CDR1 is SNHLY, CDR2 FYNNEI.

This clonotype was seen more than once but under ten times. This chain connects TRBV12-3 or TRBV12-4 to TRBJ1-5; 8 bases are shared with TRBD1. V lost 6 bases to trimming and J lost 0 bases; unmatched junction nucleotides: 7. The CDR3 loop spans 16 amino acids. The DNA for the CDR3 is TGTGCCAGCAGAGCAGGGGGCCCGTATAGCAATCAGCCCCAGCATTTT. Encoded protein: CASRAGGPYSNQPQHF.

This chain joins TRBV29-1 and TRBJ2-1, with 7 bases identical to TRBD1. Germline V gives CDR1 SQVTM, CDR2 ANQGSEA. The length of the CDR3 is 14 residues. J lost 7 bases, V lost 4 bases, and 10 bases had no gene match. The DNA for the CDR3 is TGCAGCGTTGCCCCGACAGGGCGCATGAATGAGCAGTTCTTC. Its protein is CSVAPTGRMNEQFF.

The CDR3 reads CASSLRSGGLGPKDIQYF. DNA of the CDR3: TGTGCCAGCAGTTTAAGGTCCGGGGGTCTGGGTCCAAAGGACATTCAGTACTTC. V and J are TRBV12-3 or TRBV12-4 and TRBJ2-4, with D perhaps TRBD2 (6 bases). V lost 2 bases and J lost 8, with 25 bases in between. There are 18 residues in the CDR3.

CDR3: CSATPSDGVEQYF. The CDR3 bases are TGCAGTGCTACCCCCAGCGATGGGGTCGAGCAGTACTTC. The chain carries TRBV20-1 and TRBJ2-7; the D is unclear. This CDR3 is built from 13 residues. Trimming stripped 4 bases from V and 6 bases from J, with 16 bases between. Looked up from germline, CDR1 is DFQATT and CDR2 is SNEGSKA (reference sequence).

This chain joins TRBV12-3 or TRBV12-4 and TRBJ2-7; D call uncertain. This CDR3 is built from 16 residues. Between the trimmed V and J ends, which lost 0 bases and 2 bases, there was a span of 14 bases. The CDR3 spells CASSLATANPAYEQYF. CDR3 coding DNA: TGTGCCAGCAGTTTAGCGACCGCAAACCCCGCCTACGAGCAGTACTTC.

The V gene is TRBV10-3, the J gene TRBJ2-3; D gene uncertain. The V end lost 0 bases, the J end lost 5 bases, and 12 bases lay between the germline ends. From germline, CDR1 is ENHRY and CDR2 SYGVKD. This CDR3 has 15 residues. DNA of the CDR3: TGTGCCATCAGTGAGTCAGGGTCATGGGTAGATACGCAGTATTTT. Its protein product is CAISESGSWVDTQYF.

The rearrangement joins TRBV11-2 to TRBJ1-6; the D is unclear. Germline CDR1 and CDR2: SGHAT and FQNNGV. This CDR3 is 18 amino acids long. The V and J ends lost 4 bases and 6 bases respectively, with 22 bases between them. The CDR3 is CASSWRVRIDEGNSPLHF. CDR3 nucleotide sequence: TGTGCCAGCAGCTGGCGGGTACGGATCGACGAGGGTAATTCACCCCTCCACTTT.